Listed here is a single T cell receptor (beta chain). The antigen is undetermined. Germline and junction disagree at one end, which may indicate a read error. Amplification of TCR beta CDR3 regions was performed using RNA transcripts as template. The primer set for the first-round RT-PCR of the TCR CDR3 was HTBI. MiXCR, applied by TCRdb to the multiplex PCR reads, yields one record per CDR3 protein. This table has around 690,000 distinct CDR3 sequences, roughly 17% appearing once. Germline-derived CDR1 and CDR2 are SGHTA and FQGTGA. The CDR3 spans 13 residues. Researchers barred patients who had uncontrolled infection, other autoimmune disease, pregnancy or lactation. The record originates from a study of T cells in Graves' hyperthyroidism and ophthalmopathy. General study points: Most clonotypes expanded in the thyroid (above 0.001) were also present in blood.

This chain connects TRBV7-3 to TRBJ1-1; 10 nucleotides agree with TRBD1. The sequencing sample was made of blood. The sequence came from a man aged 50 to 60 with Graves' hyperthyroidism. DNA of the CDR3: TGTGCCAGCAGCGGACAGGGGGGAACTGAAGATTTCTTT. Its translation: CASSGQGGTEDFF. Together with reference TRBV7-3 and TRBJ1-1, the CDR3 gives the full variable domain: GAGVSQTPSNKVTEKGKYVELRCDPISGHTALYWYRQSLGQGPEFLIYFQGTGAADDSGLPNDRFFAVRPEGSVSTLKIQRTERGDSAVYLCASSGQGGTEDFFGQGTRLTVV.